This T cell receptor (beta chain) was captured in a study of blood T cell repertoires in COVID-19. In the study overall: In each case, the material was cDNA or gDNA derived from T cells, B-cell-depleted T cells, or PBMCs.

V dropped 3 bases and J dropped 11 bases, with 20 bases sitting between them. CDR1 and CDR2 (germline): ENHRY, SYGVKD. The CDR3 has 16 amino acids. Per the original data handling: Estimates of nucleated cell counts were drawn from the amplification of reference gene primers. Measured with immunoSEQ multiplex PCR; TCRdb has only the in-frame clones, and not every one. The V and J calls and clone size are taken from that table; D and trimming were inferred from the DNA. The sample includes some 110,000 clones, roughly 80% of them seen just once. The TCR was taken from a man aged 50 or older with acute or convalescent COVID-19. Input material: peripheral blood. This chain connects TRBV10-3 to TRBJ1-6, with D uncertain. The CDR3 nucleotides are TGTGCCATCAGTGAAATAATGAGCGCCGGGGTGGCACCCCTCCACTTT. Translation gives CAISEIMSAGVAPLHF.